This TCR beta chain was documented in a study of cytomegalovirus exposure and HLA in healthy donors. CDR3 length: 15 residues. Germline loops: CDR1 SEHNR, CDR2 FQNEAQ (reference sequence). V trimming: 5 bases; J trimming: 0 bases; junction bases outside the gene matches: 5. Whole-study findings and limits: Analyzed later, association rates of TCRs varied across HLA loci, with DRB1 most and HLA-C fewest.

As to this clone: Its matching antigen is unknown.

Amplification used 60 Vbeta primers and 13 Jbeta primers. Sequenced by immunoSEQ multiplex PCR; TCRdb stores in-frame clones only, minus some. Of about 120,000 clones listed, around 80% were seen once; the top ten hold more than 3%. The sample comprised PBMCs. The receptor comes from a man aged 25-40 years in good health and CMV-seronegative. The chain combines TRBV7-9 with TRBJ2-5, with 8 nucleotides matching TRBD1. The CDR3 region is CASSTGQAYQETQYF. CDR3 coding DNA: TGTGCCAGCAGCACGGGACAGGCCTACCAAGAGACCCAGTACTTC.